A selection of T cell receptor beta chains follows, all from one sample in a study of shared clonotypes between healthy human individuals. Clones were sequenced by immunoSEQ multiplex PCR, and TCRdb holds only the in-frame ones, with some missing. The repertoire holds about 520,000 clones, more than 65% seen once, with about 13% in the top ten. Sample: PBMCs. The receptors were gathered from a woman in her forties in good health. Some clones in this sample may be carry-over from other donors' samples. Each CDR3 is given with its conserved first and last residue. D genes are given only for firm matches. Size is omitted from some rows. Given values are once, few, many or a class for expanded clones.

cdr3_nt cdr3_aa v_call d_call clone_size j_call
TGTGCCAGCAGCTTGGGCGGGTTTGGGGGAACGCGCCGGGATGAGCAGTTCTTC CASSLGGFGGTRRDEQFF TRBV5-8 . . TRBJ2-1
TGTGCCAGCACCGAACGGGGATTAGGGTACGAGCAGTACTTC CASTERGLGYEQYF TRBV7-8 . . TRBJ2-7
TGCAGCGTTGGGTCAACTAGCGGGCCAACCGGGGAGCTGTTTTTT CSVGSTSGPTGELFF TRBV29-1 TRBD2 few TRBJ2-2
TGTGCCAGCAGCTTTCCCGGGACTAGTGGGGGCGGGCAGTTCTTC CASSFPGTSGGGQFF TRBV5-4 TRBD2 . TRBJ2-1
TGTGCCAGCAGCCAAGCCCCCTACGAGCAGTACTTC CASSQAPYEQYF TRBV28 . . TRBJ2-7
TGTGCCAGCTCACCACCCGGGACAGGAGGGACTGAAGCTTTCTTT CASSPPGTGGTEAFF TRBV18 TRBD1 . TRBJ1-1
TGTGCCAGTAGTATAGCCCCAGCTAACTATGGCTACACCTTC CASSIAPANYGYTF TRBV19 . . TRBJ1-2
TGTGCCACCAGCAGAGATTGGGGTAGCGGGAGGGCAAGCACAGATACGCAGTATTTT CATSRDWGSGRASTDTQYF TRBV15 TRBD2 . TRBJ2-3
TGCACCAGCACCACCGCCGGCCTAGCGCAAAACATTCAGTACTTC CTSTTAGLAQNIQYF TRBV1 . . TRBJ2-4
TGCGCCAGCAGCTATACGGGACAGGGAAGTGCAGATACGCAGTATTTT CASSYTGQGSADTQYF TRBV5-1 TRBD1 . TRBJ2-3
TGTGCCAGCAGCTTAAGAGAGGGCACCTACGAGCAGTACTTC CASSLREGTYEQYF TRBV7-2 . . TRBJ2-7
TGTGCCAGCAGTGATAACAGGGTATACGAGCAGTACTTC CASSDNRVYEQYF TRBV25-1 . few TRBJ2-7
TGTGCCACCAGCCGGGGGCCTCGGGATGAGCAGTTCTTC CATSRGPRDEQFF TRBV15 . . TRBJ2-1
TGTGCCAGCAGCCTCTACAGGGGGGATGAGCAGTTCTTC CASSLYRGDEQFF TRBV7-2 TRBD1 many TRBJ2-1
TGTGCCAGCAGTTTACCCACAGATACGCAGTATTTT CASSLPTDTQYF TRBV27 . once TRBJ2-3
TGTGCCAGCAGCTTCGGGGCAGCCGGAACCGGGGAGCTGTTTTTT CASSFGAAGTGELFF TRBV7-2 . . TRBJ2-2
TGTGCCAGCAGCGACCCCCGGGACAGGGTGTCCTACGAGCAGTACTTC CASSDPRDRVSYEQYF TRBV5-4 TRBD1 once TRBJ2-7
TGTGCCTGGAGGCTCCGGGACCGAGTCCAAGAGACCCAGTACTTC CAWRLRDRVQETQYF TRBV30 . . TRBJ2-5
TGTGCCAGTAGTATACAGGGCTCTGAAGCTTTCTTT CASSIQGSEAFF TRBV19 . . TRBJ1-1
TGTGCCAGCAGCTCGAGCAGGGAGGGAAGTGGTGGCTACACCTTC CASSSSREGSGGYTF TRBV5-4 . . TRBJ1-2
TGTGCCAGCACCAAGGGGGGACGGTTAGGCTACACCTTC CASTKGGRLGYTF TRBV28 . . TRBJ1-2
TGTGCCAGCAGTTTGTCGGGGACAGGGGGCGGCGAGCAGTACTTC CASSLSGTGGGEQYF TRBV28 TRBD1 . TRBJ2-7
TGTGCCATCAGTGATTTGGGGGCCGGTGAAAAACTGTTTTTT CAISDLGAGEKLFF TRBV10-3 . . TRBJ1-4
TGTGCCAGCAGTTTACGCGGGAGTCAAGTCGATGAGCAGTTCTTC CASSLRGSQVDEQFF TRBV28 TRBD2 . TRBJ2-1
TGCGCCAGCAGCCCGCGTCGGGCGGGAGATACCGGGGAGCTGTTTTTT CASSPRRAGDTGELFF TRBV5-1 TRBD2 many TRBJ2-2
TGTGCCAGTAGTGCTATGACATACAATCAGCCCCAGCATTTT CASSAMTYNQPQHF TRBV19 . . TRBJ1-5
TGCGCCAGCAGCCAGGACCGGACAGGGAGAACCTATGGCTACACCTTC CASSQDRTGRTYGYTF TRBV5-1 TRBD1 . TRBJ1-2
TGTGCCAGCAGCCACACCGGGGAGCTGTTTTTT CASSHTGELFF TRBV6-5 . few TRBJ2-2